This entry is about one TCR beta chain. This CDR3 is also generated by other DNA sequences in the sample. The data originate from a study of blood T cell repertoires in COVID-19. Whole-study context: Some COVID-19 samples were acute and others convalescent; all came from the United States, Italy and Spain.

Sequencing was performed with immunoSEQ multiplex PCR; in TCRdb, only in-frame clones are kept and a portion is missing. The sample records 200,000 to 250,000 clones, 82% being singletons. Trimming took 0 bases from V and 1 from J, leaving 4 bases between them. Germline CDR1 MNHEY, CDR2 SVGAGI. The CDR3 contains 14 residues. This chain joins TRBV6-5 and TRBJ1-5, with unresolved D. This receptor was identified in a woman aged 80 or over with active or convalescent COVID-19. Material: peripheral blood. CDR3 bases: TGTGCCAGCAGTTACTCTCGGAGCAATCAGCCCCAGCATTTT. Translated: CASSYSRSNQPQHF.